Shown below are 19 T cell receptor beta chains from a single sample sequenced in a study of monozygotic twins with inflammatory bowel disease. TCRdb re-called the 5' RACE reads and shows each CDR3 protein once, DNA omitted. This repertoire includes over 350,000 distinct CDR3 sequences. The sequenced sample consisted of blood. The receptors were gathered from a human donor with ulcerative colitis or Crohn's disease, or a healthy co-twin of an affected twin (not recorded which).

The chain recombines TRBV7-2 with TRBJ1-1. CDR1 and CDR2 from the germline V gene are SGHTA and FQGNSA. The CDR3 is 12 residues long. The CDR3 here is CASTGQNTEAFF.

The chain is built from TRBV19 and TRBJ2-7; TCRdb outputs TRBD1, but without DNA this stays unchecked. The CDR3 extends over 13 amino acids. Per the germline V gene, CDR1 is LNHDA and CDR2 is SQIVND (reference sequence). The CDR3 sequence is CASSGESFYEQYF.

The V call is TRBV12-3 or TRBV12-4, the J call TRBJ2-3; the TCRdb D gene call, TRBD2, has no DNA to confirm it. The CDR3 spans 15 residues. The CDR3 loop is CASSPSGSGTDTQYF.

The gene calls are TRBV20-1 and TRBJ2-7. The CDR3 is made up of 15 amino acids. The germline V gene encodes CDR1 DFQATT and CDR2 SNEGSKA (reference sequence). CDR3 loop: CSAREMGRGSYEQYF.

This rearrangement joins TRBV11-1 to TRBJ1-2; TCRdb's assignment of TRBD1 cannot be checked, as there is no DNA. From germline, CDR1 is SGHAT and CDR2 FQDESV (reference sequence). This CDR3 comprises 18 residues. The CDR3 loop is CASSLGWTGPKGGYGYTF.

This chain joins TRBV6-1 and TRBJ2-2; TCRdb selects TRBD1, and the lack of DNA leaves this call unchecked. Germline V gene data show CDR1 as MNHNS and CDR2 as SASEGT. The CDR3 runs 17 residues. CDR3 in amino acids: CASSLSLGGSNTGELFF.

J is TRBJ2-3 and V is TRBV5-1; TCRdb picks TRBD1, but there is no DNA to check that call. Germline V gene sequence: CDR1 SGHRS, CDR2 YFSETQ. The CDR3 has 14 residues. The CDR3 loop is CASSPTGRSDTQYF.

CDR3 sequence: CASSEGFNPDEQYF. The V gene is TRBV12-3 or TRBV12-4, the J gene TRBJ2-7. CDR3 size: 14 residues.

The chain joins TRBV4-1 to TRBJ2-2; TCRdb gives TRBD2 as the D gene, but with no DNA this cannot be confirmed. Germline V CDR1 and CDR2: MGHRA, YSYEKL. This CDR3 comprises 15 residues. The chain's CDR3 is CASSLRTSNTGELFF.

The chain uses TRBV6-2 or TRBV6-3 and TRBJ2-1; TCRdb indicates TRBD2, and absent DNA this call remains unverified. Germline values: CDR1 MNHEY, CDR2 SVGEGT. CDR3 length equals 13 residues. CDR3: CASSQTSGGEQFF.

This sequence joins TRBV7-8 and TRBJ2-7; TCRdb's assignment of TRBD2 cannot be checked, as there is no DNA. Germline V gene sequence: CDR1 SGHVS, CDR2 FQNEAQ. The CDR3 has 15 amino acids. CDR3 protein: CASSRRLAGGSEQYF.

The CDR3 protein is CASSPDRGRTSTDTQYF. This sequence joins TRBV12-3 or TRBV12-4 and TRBJ2-3; TCRdb picks TRBD1, but there is no DNA to check that call. The length of the CDR3 is 17 residues.

CDR3: CASREDRRAGELFF. This chain links TRBV27 with TRBJ2-2; TCRdb calls TRBD1, which cannot be checked without DNA. Per the germline V gene, CDR1 is MNHEY and CDR2 is SMNVEV (reference sequence). The CDR3 is 14 residues long.

This sequence joins TRBV4-3 and TRBJ2-3; the D call of TRBD1 rests on TCRdb alone, since no DNA is present to check it. CDR1 is LGHNA, CDR2 YSLEER, per germline. This CDR3 has 15 amino acids. CDR3 sequence: CASSQDYRGQDTQYF.

The V gene is TRBV5-5, the J gene TRBJ1-1; checking the TCRdb D call of TRBD1 is not possible without DNA. The CDR3 covers 15 residues. CDR1 and CDR2 from the germline V gene are SGHKS and YYEKEE (reference sequence). The CDR3 sequence: CASSLFPDPGSEAFF.

This chain joins TRBV5-1 and TRBJ1-4. The CDR3 runs to 14 residues. CDR1 and CDR2 (germline): SGHRS, YFSETQ. CDR3 amino acids: CASSWVGPGEKLFF.

The gene calls are TRBV5-4 and TRBJ2-3; there is no DNA to check the TCRdb D call of TRBD1. The germline gives CDR1 SGHNT, CDR2 YYREEE (reference sequence). The CDR3 length is 15 residues. The CDR3 here is CASSLVAGGADTQYF. The full variable domain, its missing parts supplied by reference TRBV5-4 and TRBJ2-3, is ETGVTQSPTHLIKTRGQQVTLRCSSQSGHNTVSWYQQALGQGPQFIFQYYREEENGRGNFPPRFSGLQFPNYSSELNVNALELDDSALYLCASSLVAGGADTQYFGPGTRLTVL.

This chain links TRBV20-1 with TRBJ2-7. The CDR3 extends over 11 amino acids. The germline CDR1 and CDR2 sequences are DFQATT and SNEGSKA (reference sequence). The CDR3 spells CSGSEHYEQYF.

The chain couples TRBV20-1 to TRBJ2-5; TCRdb gives TRBD1 as the D gene, but with no DNA this cannot be confirmed. The CDR3 has 13 residues. Germline V CDR1 and CDR2: DFQATT, SNEGSKA (reference sequence). Here the CDR3 reads CSARPGAEETQYF.